This passage covers 9 T cell receptor beta chains from one sample sequenced in a study of vaccination effects on CD4 cells after COVID-19 (dated by TCRdb to 2021 to 2024). Antigen specificity for these receptors is unknown. The library relied on the immunoSEQ multiplex PCR assay. Sourced from immuneACCESS, this table was stored by TCRdb with only in-frame sequences that have V and J called. A share of the clones is absent; for the studies checked, an unresolved V gene accounts for under half, and the remainder has no known explanation. The sample table lists roughly 35,000 clones, around 69% of them with a count of one. The biggest ten clones account for 17% of the sample. The ViraFEST assay stimulated PBMC with viral peptide pools and then used TCR sequencing to identify antigen-specific CD4+ T cell clonotypes by expansion. After more than 9 days of culture, CD4+ T cells were isolated with the EasySep CD4+ T cell isolation kit. Convalescent patients had PCR-confirmed SARS-CoV-2 infection between March and December 2020, before Alpha, Beta and Delta variants emerged in the United States.

The sample here was CD4+ T cells from PBMCs cultured with HCoV-NL63 spike peptides, taken before COVID-19 vaccination. Per the publication, the cell subset or site label means: HCoV-NL63 spike overlapping peptide pool stimulation. These receptors were obtained from a human donor who had a prior SARS-CoV-2 infection.

The V gene is TRBV20-1, the J gene TRBJ1-1; 9 positions match TRBD1. With V trimmed by 3 bases and J by 11 bases, 4 bases remained unmatched. This CDR3 is built from 11 residues. The germline CDR1 and CDR2 sequences are DFQATT and SNEGSKA (reference sequence). CDR3 sequence: CSASNRGRAFF. DNA of the CDR3: TGCAGTGCTAGTAACAGGGGGCGGGCTTTCTTT.

Only one count was recorded for this clone. The chain carries TRBV4-2 and TRBJ1-4; 9 nucleotides agree with TRBD1. Germline CDR1 and CDR2: LGHNA and YNFKEQ. The CDR3 runs to 18 residues. Germline trimming cut 1 base from V and 0 bases from J; bases unmatched to any gene: 6. The CDR3 loop is CASSQVWGQGATNEKLFF. As DNA, the CDR3 is TGTGCCAGCAGCCAAGTATGGGGACAGGGTGCAACTAATGAAAAACTGTTTTTT.

This clone came up once. The rearrangement links TRBV11-3 to TRBJ2-3; 8 nucleotides line up with TRBD2. V lost 5 bases and J lost 0; bases outside the gene matches: 7. The CDR3 covers 16 residues. The germline V gene encodes CDR1 SGHNT and CDR2 YENEEA. In DNA, the CDR3 is TGTGCCAGCAGCCCCCGGGGGGGGACAAGCACAGATACGCAGTATTTT. It is translated as CASSPRGGTSTDTQYF.

This clone was seen a few times. The gene calls are TRBV4-2 and TRBJ2-2; D is unresolved. Germline CDR1 LGHNA, CDR2 YNFKEQ. This CDR3 contains 15 residues. The V end lost 0 bases, the J end lost 0 bases, and 5 bases lay between the germline ends. The CDR3 protein is CASSQERTNTGELFF. The CDR3 nucleotides read TGTGCCAGCAGCCAAGAGAGGACGAACACCGGGGAGCTGTTTTTT.

This clone was seen a single time. CDR3 in amino acids: CASTGTAGYGYTF. CDR3 bases: TGTGCCAGCACAGGGACAGCGGGATATGGCTACACCTTC. V and J are TRBV3-1 (or the pseudogene TRBV3-2) and TRBJ1-2, with TRBD1 identical over 7 bases. The CDR3 length is 13 residues. Germline CDR1 LGHDT, CDR2 YNNKEL (reference sequence). Trimming at V came to 7 bases and at J to 5 bases, leaving 7 bases not matched to a gene.

V and J are TRBV4-2 and TRBJ2-3; 8 bases match TRBD2. After removal of 0 bases from V and 6 bases from J, the junction contained 2 bases not matched to a gene. In germline, CDR1 is LGHNA, CDR2 YNFKEQ. This CDR3 has 14 residues. CDR3 loop: CASSQDGGADTQYF. DNA of the CDR3: TGTGCCAGCAGCCAAGACGGGGGGGCCGATACGCAGTATTTT.

This clone was counted a few times. CDR3 sequence reads: CASSALGDQPQHF. The DNA for the CDR3 is TGTGCCAGCAGCGCCTTAGGTGATCAGCCCCAGCATTTT. The chain carries TRBV9 and TRBJ1-5, with D unclear. Germline V lookup: CDR1 SGDLS, CDR2 YYNGEE. Trimming took 3 bases from V and 5 from J, leaving 9 bases between them. CDR3 length: 13 amino acids.

V gene TRBV19 combines with J gene TRBJ1-4; tentative D call: TRBD1 (5 bases). The CDR3 extends over 15 amino acids. Germline V gene sequence: CDR1 LNHDA, CDR2 SQIVND (reference sequence). V lost 3 bases and J lost 8, with 16 bases in between. The CDR3 bases are TGTGCCAGTAGTATTGTCGGAGGGACGGGGGAAAAACTGTTTTTT. This translates into CASSIVGGTGEKLFF.

The rearrangement links TRBV5-4 to TRBJ2-5; tentative D call: TRBD2 (7 bases). This CDR3 region has 15 residues. Trimming removed 0 bases at V and 5 bases at J, with 14 bases between. Per germline, CDR1 SGHNT and CDR2 YYREEE (reference sequence). The CDR3: CASSLGKEGGETQYF. The CDR3 DNA follows: TGTGCCAGCAGCTTGGGGAAGGAGGGGGGGGAGACCCAGTACTTC.